This T cell receptor beta chain was documented in a study of T cell repertoires in cytomegalovirus infection (dated by TCRdb to about 2019). Describing the broader study: The HLA type of each donor mattered for the analysis, because public TCR beta signatures pointed to carriage of CMV infection along with the matching HLA type.

The instrument was an Illumina HiSeq 1500. TCRdb itself trimmed the public reads at Q25 with fastp, ran MiXCR and retained productive beta chains. Rows merge per CDR3 protein into single entries with the most common DNA and genes. Within this sample are roughly 110,000 distinct CDR3 sequences, with about a tenth of them counted one time only. Together, the top ten hold approximately 33% of the sample. Broad study findings and their caveats: Carriers of CMV infection plus the relevant HLA type were discriminated by the cumulative frequency of public TCR beta family members in the study cohort and in an independent roughly 340-donor cohort. In the ex vivo response, HLA-C-restricted CMV-specific TCR beta clonotypes were dominant, and in two of eight donors the single most frequent clonotype came from this HLA-C-restricted group.

The CDR3 spans 13 residues, from the cysteine through the phenylalanine. The only DNA kept is the CDR3, 39 bases in frame from the first base. Cut back by 10 bases and 2 bases, the V and J ends lie 14 bases apart. CDR1 ENHRY and CDR2 SYGVKD were looked up in the germline V gene. About this clonotype: Its target antigen remains unknown. Nothing much larger sits one base from this clone, and base qualities are not available.

The sequence links TRBV10-3 to TRBJ1-1, with the D segment identity uncertain. This receptor was identified in a human donor in good health (CMV status not recorded). Some clones in this sample may be carry-over from other donors' samples. The sample taken for sequencing was PBMCs, sequenced either directly or after in vitro stimulation (not recorded which). CDR3 reads: CATLSLFNTEAFF. DNA sequence: TGTGCCACCCTGAGTTTATTCAACACTGAAGCTTTCTTT.